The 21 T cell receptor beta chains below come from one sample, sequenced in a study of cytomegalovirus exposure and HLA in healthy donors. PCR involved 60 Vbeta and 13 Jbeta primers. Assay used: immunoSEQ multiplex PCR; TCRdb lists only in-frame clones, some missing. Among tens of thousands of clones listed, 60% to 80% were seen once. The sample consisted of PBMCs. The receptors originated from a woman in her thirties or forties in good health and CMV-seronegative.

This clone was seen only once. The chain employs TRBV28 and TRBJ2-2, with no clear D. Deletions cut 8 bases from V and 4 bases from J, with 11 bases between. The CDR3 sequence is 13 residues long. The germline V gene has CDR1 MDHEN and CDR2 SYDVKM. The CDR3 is CASLSGSTGELFF. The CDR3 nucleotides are TGTGCCAGCCTATCCGGTAGCACCGGGGAGCTGTTTTTT. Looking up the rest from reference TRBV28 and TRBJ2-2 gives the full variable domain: DVKVTQSSRYLVKRTGEKVFLECVQDMDHENMFWYRQDPGLGLRLIYFSYDVKMKEKGDIPEGYSVSREKKERFSLILESASTNQTSMYLCASLSGSTGELFFGEGSRLTVL.

The DNA of the CDR3 is TGTGCCAGCAGTTTATCGGTGCTAGCGGGGTACAATGAGCAGTTCTTC. Translating gives CASSLSVLAGYNEQFF. The V and J genes are TRBV27 and TRBJ2-1; 9 bases align to TRBD2. Germline loops: CDR1 MNHEY, CDR2 SMNVEV (reference sequence). The CDR3 runs to 16 residues. V lost 0 bases, J lost 4 bases, and 4 bases stayed unmatched.

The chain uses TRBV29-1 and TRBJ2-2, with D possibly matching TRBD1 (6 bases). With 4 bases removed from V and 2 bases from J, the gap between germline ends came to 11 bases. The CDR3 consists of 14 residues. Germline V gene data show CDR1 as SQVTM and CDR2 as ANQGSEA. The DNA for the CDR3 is TGCAGCGTTGCCCCGGGACAAAACACCGGGGAGCTGTTTTTT. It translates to CSVAPGQNTGELFF.

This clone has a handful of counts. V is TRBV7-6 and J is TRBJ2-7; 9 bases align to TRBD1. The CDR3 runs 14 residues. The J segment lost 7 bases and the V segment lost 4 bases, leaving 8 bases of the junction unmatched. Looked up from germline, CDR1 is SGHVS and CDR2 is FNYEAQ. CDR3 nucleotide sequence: TGTGCCAGCAGCTCCCGGGACAGGGTGGGGGAGCAGTACTTC. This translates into CASSSRDRVGEQYF.

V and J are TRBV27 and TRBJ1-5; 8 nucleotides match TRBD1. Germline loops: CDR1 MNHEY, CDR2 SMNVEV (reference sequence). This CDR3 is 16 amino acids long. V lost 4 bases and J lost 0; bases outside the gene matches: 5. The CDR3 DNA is TGTGCCAGCAGTTCACGACAGGGGAGTAGCAATCAGCCCCAGCATTTT. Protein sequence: CASSSRQGSSNQPQHF.

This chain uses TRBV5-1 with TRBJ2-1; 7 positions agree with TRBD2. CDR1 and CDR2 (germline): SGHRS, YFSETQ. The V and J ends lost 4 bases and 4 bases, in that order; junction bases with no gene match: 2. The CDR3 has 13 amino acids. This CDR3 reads CASSAGGYNEQFF. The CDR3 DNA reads TGCGCCAGCAGCGCCGGGGGGTACAATGAGCAGTTCTTC.

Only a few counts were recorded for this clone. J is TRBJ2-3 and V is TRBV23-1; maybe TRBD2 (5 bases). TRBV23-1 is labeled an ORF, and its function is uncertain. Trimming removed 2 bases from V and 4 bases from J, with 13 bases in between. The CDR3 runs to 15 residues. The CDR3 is CASSQTPGTPDTQYF. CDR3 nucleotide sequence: TGCGCCAGCAGTCAAACCCCGGGAACTCCAGATACGCAGTATTTT.

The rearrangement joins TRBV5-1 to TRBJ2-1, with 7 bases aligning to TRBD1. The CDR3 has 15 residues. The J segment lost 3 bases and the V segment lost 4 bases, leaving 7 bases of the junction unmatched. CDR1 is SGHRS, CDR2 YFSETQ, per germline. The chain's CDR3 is CASSLTGDNYNEQFF. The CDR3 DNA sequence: TGCGCCAGCAGCCTAACAGGGGATAACTACAATGAGCAGTTCTTC.

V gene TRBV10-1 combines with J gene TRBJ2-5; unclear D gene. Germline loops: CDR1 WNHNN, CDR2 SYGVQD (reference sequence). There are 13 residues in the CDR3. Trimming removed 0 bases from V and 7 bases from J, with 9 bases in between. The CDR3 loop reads CASSESSRGTQYF. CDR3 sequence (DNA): TGCGCCAGCAGTGAGTCGAGCCGAGGGACCCAGTACTTC.

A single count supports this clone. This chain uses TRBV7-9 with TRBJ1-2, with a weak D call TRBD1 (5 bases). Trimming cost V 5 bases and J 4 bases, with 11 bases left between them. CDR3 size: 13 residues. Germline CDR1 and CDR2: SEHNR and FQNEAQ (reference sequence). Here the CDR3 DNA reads TGTGCCAGCAGCCCCGGGGGATCCTATGGCTACACCTTC. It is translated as CASSPGGSYGYTF.

The CDR3 is CASSELGGGLDEQFF. CDR3 coding DNA: TGTGCCAGCAGTGAATTGGGGGGGGGATTGGATGAGCAGTTCTTC. The chain uses TRBV6-1 and TRBJ2-1; 7 nucleotides line up with TRBD2. The ends lost 2 bases at V and 8 bases at J; junction bases unmatched: 9. The length of the CDR3 is 15 residues. Germline V CDR1 and CDR2: MNHNS, SASEGT.

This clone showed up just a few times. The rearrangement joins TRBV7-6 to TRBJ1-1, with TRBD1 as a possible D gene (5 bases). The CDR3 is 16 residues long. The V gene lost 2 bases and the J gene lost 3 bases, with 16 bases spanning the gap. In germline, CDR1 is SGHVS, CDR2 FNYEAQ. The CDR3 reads CASSLFVAGGDTEAFF. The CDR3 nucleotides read TGTGCCAGCAGCTTATTTGTCGCGGGAGGGGACACTGAAGCTTTCTTT.

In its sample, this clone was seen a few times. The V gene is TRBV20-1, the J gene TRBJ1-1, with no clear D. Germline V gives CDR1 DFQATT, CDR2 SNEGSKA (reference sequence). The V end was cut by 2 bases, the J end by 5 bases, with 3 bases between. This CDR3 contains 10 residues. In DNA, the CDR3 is TGCAGTGCTAGATATACTGAAGCTTTCTTT. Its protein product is CSARYTEAFF.

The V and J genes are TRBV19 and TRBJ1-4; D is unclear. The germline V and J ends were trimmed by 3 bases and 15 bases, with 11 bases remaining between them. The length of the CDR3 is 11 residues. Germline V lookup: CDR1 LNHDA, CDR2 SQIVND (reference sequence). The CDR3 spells CASSISGRMFF. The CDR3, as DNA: TGTGCCAGTAGTATTAGCGGGCGAATGTTTTTT. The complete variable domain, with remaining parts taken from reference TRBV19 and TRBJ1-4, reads DGGITQSPKYLFRKEGQNVTLSCEQNLNHDAMYWYRQDPGQGLRLIYYSQIVNDFQKGDIAEGYSVSREKKESFPLTVTSAQKNPTAFYLCASSISGRMFFGSGTQLSVL.

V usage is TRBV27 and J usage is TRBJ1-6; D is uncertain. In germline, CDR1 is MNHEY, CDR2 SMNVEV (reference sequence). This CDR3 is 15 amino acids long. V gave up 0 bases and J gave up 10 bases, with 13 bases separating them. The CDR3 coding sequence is TGTGCCAGCAGTTTATCGTGGTCTAGTGGCTCACCCCTCCACTTT. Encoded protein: CASSLSWSSGSPLHF.

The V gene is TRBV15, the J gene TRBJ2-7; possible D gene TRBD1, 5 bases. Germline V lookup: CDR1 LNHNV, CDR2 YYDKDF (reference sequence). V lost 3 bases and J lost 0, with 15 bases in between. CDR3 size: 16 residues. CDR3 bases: TGTGCCACCAGCAGGACCAGACAGAGAAGCTCCTACGAGCAGTACTTC. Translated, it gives CATSRTRQRSSYEQYF. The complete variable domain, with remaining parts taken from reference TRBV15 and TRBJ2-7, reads DAMVIQNPRYQVTQFGKPVTLSCSQTLNHNVMYWYQQKSSQAPKLLFHYYDKDFNNEADTPDNFQSRRPNTSFCFLDIRSPGLGDTAMYLCATSRTRQRSSYEQYFGPGTRLTVT.

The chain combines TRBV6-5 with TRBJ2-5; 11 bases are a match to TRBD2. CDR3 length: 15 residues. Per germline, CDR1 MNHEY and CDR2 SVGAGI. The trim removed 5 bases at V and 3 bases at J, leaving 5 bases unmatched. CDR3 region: CASSTGLAGKETQYF. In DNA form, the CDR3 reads TGTGCCAGCAGTACCGGACTAGCGGGTAAAGAGACCCAGTACTTC.

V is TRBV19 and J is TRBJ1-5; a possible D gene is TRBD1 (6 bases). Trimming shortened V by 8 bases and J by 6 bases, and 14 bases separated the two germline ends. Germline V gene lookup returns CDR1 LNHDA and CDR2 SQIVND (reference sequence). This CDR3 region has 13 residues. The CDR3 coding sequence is TGTGCCAGTGGAAAACAGGGTCCTCAGCCCCAGCATTTT. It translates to CASGKQGPQPQHF.

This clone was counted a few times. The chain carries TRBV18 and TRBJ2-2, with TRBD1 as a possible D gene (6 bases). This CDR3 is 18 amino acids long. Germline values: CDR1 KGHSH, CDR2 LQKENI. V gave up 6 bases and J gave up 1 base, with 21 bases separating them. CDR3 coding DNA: TGTGCCAGCTCGCCTAAACAGGGAACCATAAGGAACACCGGGGAGCTGTTTTTT. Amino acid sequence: CASSPKQGTIRNTGELFF.

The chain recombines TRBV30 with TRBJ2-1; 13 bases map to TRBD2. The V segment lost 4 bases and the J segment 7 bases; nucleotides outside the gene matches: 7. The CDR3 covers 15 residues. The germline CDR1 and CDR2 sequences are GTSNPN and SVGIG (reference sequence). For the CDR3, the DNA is TGTGCCTGGACTTCGGGACTAGCGGGACGTAATGAGCAGTTCTTC. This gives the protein CAWTSGLAGRNEQFF.

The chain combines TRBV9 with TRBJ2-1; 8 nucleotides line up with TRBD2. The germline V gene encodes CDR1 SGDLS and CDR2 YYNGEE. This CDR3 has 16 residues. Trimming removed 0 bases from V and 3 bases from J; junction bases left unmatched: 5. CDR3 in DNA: TGTGCCAGCAGCGTAGGGGCCCGGGGGGGCTACAATGAGCAGTTCTTC. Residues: CASSVGARGGYNEQFF.